These T cell receptor beta chains were read from a single sample in a study of T-cell reconstitution after alpha-beta-depleted transplantation in children. Using its own MiXCR run on the PCR reads, TCRdb lists one record per CDR3 protein. The sample has fewer than 250,000 distinct CDR3 sequences; 7.5% to 9.5% are singletons. The sequencing used PBMCs, mostly from graft donor cells, collected 180 days after TCRalphabeta/CD19-depleted stem cell transplant. The receptors shown here come from a male patient under 18 who had a stem cell transplant for acute lymphoblastic leukemia, so the T cells may come from the graft donor. Each CDR3 is given with its conserved first and last residue. D genes are given only for firm matches. Clone size is given for some rows only: seen once, a few or many times, or a class if the clone is expanded.

many,TRBV7-3,NA,TRBJ2-7,CASSVTTGAGYEQYF,TGTGCCAGCAGCGTAACTACGGGGGCGGGGTACGAGCAGTACTTC
many,TRBV3-1,NA,TRBJ1-5,CASSTSGRGNQPQHF,TGTGCCAGCAGCACCTCCGGGAGAGGCAATCAGCCCCAGCATTTT
many,TRBV24-1,NA,TRBJ2-1,CATEGGSEQFF,TGTGCCACAGAGGGGGGCAGTGAGCAGTTCTTC
many,TRBV20-1,TRBD2,TRBJ2-5,CSARRSGRAETQYF,TGCAGTGCTAGGAGGAGCGGGAGGGCAGAGACCCAGTACTTC
many,TRBV6-5,NA,TRBJ1-6,CASSYRTGTSLNSPLHF,TGTGCCAGCAGTTACCGGACGGGGACTAGTCTTAATTCACCCCTCCACTTT
NA,TRBV7-2,TRBD2,TRBJ2-4,CASSLVGGGAKNIQYF,TGTGCCAGCAGCTTAGTGGGCGGGGGGGCCAAAAACATTCAGTACTTC
many,TRBV5-1,NA,TRBJ2-5,CASSSGRTQETQYF,TGCGCCAGCAGCTCCGGACGGACCCAAGAGACCCAGTACTTC
many,TRBV10-3,TRBD2,TRBJ2-5,CAIKGAGGMETQYF,TGTGCCATCAAGGGAGCGGGAGGAATGGAGACCCAGTACTTC
many,TRBV29-1,TRBD1,TRBJ1-4,CSVEPLRGADEKLFF,TGCAGCGTTGAGCCCCTCAGGGGGGCAGATGAAAAACTGTTTTTT
few,TRBV18,NA,TRBJ1-1,CASSPRERIAFF,TGTGCCAGCTCACCACGAGAAAGGATAGCTTTCTTT
many,TRBV12-3/TRBV12-4,NA,TRBJ2-3,CASSFFPTSPDTQYF,TGTGCCAGCAGTTTCTTCCCCACTAGTCCAGATACGCAGTATTTT
many,TRBV24-1,NA,TRBJ1-2,CATSDSVYGYTF,TGTGCCACCAGTGATTCAGTCTATGGCTACACCTTC
many,TRBV30,NA,TRBJ1-1,CAWSVSGSTEAFF,TGTGCCTGGAGTGTATCGGGGAGCACTGAAGCTTTCTTT
many,TRBV5-6,TRBD2,TRBJ2-5,CASSLLAGKETQYF,TGTGCCAGCAGCTTATTAGCGGGAAAAGAGACCCAGTACTTC
many,TRBV6-5,NA,TRBJ1-1,CASSYSSAGEENTEAFF,TGTGCCAGCAGTTACTCGTCGGCAGGGGAGGAGAACACTGAAGCTTTCTTT
many,TRBV20-1,NA,TRBJ2-7,CSAIRRPYEQYF,TGCAGTGCTATACGGAGACCTTACGAGCAGTACTTC
many,TRBV15,NA,TRBJ1-2,CATSRDRVGGYTF,TGTGCCACCAGCAGAGATCGAGTCGGTGGCTACACCTTC